Listed below are T cell receptor beta chains from one sample, sequenced in a study of molecular identifiers for immune sequencing clone quantification. TCRdb re-derived calls from the PCR reads in MiXCR, one entry per CDR3 protein. The sample holds over 35,000 distinct CDR3 sequences, approximately 18% seen once. Sequencing was done on a sample of naive CD8+ T cells from blood, with Jurkat cell RNA spiked in. The source is a human donor in good health. Some libraries in this study had Jurkat cell RNA spiked in. CDR3s leave out the opening cysteine and the closing phenylalanine or tryptophan. Part of the rows lack a size; the others show once, few, many or a class for expanded clones.

clone size: many; J gene: TRBJ1-2; V gene: TRBV6-1; CDR3 length: 11; CDR3 protein: ASGNEGVYGYT
clone size: many; J gene: TRBJ2-7; V gene: TRBV12-3/TRBV12-4; CDR3 length: 11; CDR3 protein: ASSQGLAWEQY
clone size: many; J gene: TRBJ2-6; V gene: TRBV13; CDR3 length: 16; CDR3 protein: ASSQRGRPVSGANVLT
clone size: many; J gene: TRBJ1-1; V gene: TRBV27; CDR3 length: 16; CDR3 protein: ASSRRPTLQVRGTEAF
clone size: few; J gene: TRBJ2-2; V gene: TRBV6-2/TRBV6-3; CDR3 length: 13; CDR3 protein: ASSSYWGDTGELF
clone size: many; J gene: TRBJ2-7; V gene: TRBV14; CDR3 length: 12; CDR3 protein: ASSQGGKPYEQY
clone size: .; J gene: TRBJ1-1; V gene: TRBV7-9; CDR3 length: 13; CDR3 protein: ASSLEPGTNTEAF
clone size: .; J gene: TRBJ1-2; V gene: TRBV12-3/TRBV12-4; CDR3 length: 11; CDR3 protein: ASRIRVDYGYT
clone size: few; J gene: TRBJ2-7; V gene: TRBV29-1; CDR3 length: 11; CDR3 protein: SGLGQGAGEQY
clone size: .; J gene: TRBJ2-1; V gene: TRBV10-2; CDR3 length: 14; CDR3 protein: ASSEWTSGYHNEQF